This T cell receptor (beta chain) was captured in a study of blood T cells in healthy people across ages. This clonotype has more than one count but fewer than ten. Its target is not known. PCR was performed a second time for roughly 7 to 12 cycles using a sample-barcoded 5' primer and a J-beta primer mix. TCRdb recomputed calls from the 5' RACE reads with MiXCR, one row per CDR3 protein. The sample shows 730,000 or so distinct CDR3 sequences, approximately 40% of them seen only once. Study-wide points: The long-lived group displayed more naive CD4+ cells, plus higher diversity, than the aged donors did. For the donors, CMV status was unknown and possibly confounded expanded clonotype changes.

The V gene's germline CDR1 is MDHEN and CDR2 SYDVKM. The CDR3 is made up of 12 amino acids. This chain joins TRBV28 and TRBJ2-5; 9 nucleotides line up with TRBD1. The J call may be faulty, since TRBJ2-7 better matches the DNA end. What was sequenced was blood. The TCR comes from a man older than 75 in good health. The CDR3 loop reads CASGTGLREQYF. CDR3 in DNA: TGTGCCAGTGGGACAGGGCTCCGCGAGCAGTACTTC.